This T cell receptor (beta chain) stems from a study of blood T cell repertoires in COVID-19. Study at large: Both acute and convalescent COVID-19 samples were obtained from the United States, Italy and Spain. Sample material is recorded as cDNA or gDNA derived from T cells, B-cell-depleted T cells, or PBMCs.

The Seattle patients, enrolled during active infection, were followed longitudinally. Between the trimmed V and J ends, which lost 2 bases and 1 base, there was a span of 12 bases. Germline loops: CDR1 LNHDA, CDR2 SQIVND (reference sequence). This CDR3 is built from 16 residues. As originally analysed: Amplified reference gene primers provided the basis for estimating nucleated cell counts. Only in-frame clones appear in the TCRdb table, and some are missing; sequencing was by immunoSEQ multiplex PCR. That table is the source of V, J and clone size, and D and trimming were worked out from the DNA. The sample has around 200,000 clones, 65% to 85% seen once.

The rearrangement uses TRBV19 and TRBJ1-5; a possible D gene is TRBD1 (5 bases). Sequencing was done on a sample of peripheral blood. The sequence was obtained from a woman in her 30s with COVID-19, enrolled during active disease. Here the CDR3 reads CASSINSGSSNQPQHF. The CDR3 DNA follows: TGTGCCAGTAGTATAAATTCAGGGTCAAGCAATCAGCCCCAGCATTTT.